This T cell receptor (beta chain) came from a study of blood T cells in healthy people across ages (dated by TCRdb to about 2015). Study-level background: In model experiments, roughly one uniquely barcoded TCR beta cDNA molecule per two T cells was captured by template switching. For two donors (one aged 18 to 29 and one aged 80 or older), the study analyzed two additional independent replicas of 1 million unique cDNA reads from the same blood draw. Donors were grouped into four age groups: young (average approximately 15 years), middle-aged (about 38), aged (about 60) and long-lived (just over 80). To track age-related changes in TCR beta repertoire diversity, the study relied on deep sequencing normalized with unique cDNA molecular identifiers.

This clonotype was recorded at least ten times. Its antigen is not yet known. Nothing much larger sits one base from this clone, and base qualities are not available. Library construction relied on 5' RACE. The sequencing machine was an Illumina HiSeq 2500. A second 7 to 11 cycle PCR used a sample-barcoded 5' primer and a J-beta primer mix. A template-switch 5' adaptor carrying 12 random nucleotides introduced a unique molecular identifier onto each TCR beta cDNA molecule. Each sample yielded at least 3 million CDR3-containing paired-end reads. First-strand cDNA was synthesized from all RNA with the Mint cDNA synthesis kit, primed by a TRBC-specific oligonucleotide. Following uracil-DNA glycosylase treatment, all cDNA underwent a first 18-cycle PCR with the universal primers M1SS and BC2_uni_R. From the authors' description of their analysis: Normalization of each sample was performed by random selection of 1 million high-quality reads, each carrying a distinct molecular identifier. Reads with shared molecular identifiers were discarded instead of being binned into consensus sequences. CDR3 identification, clonotype clustering and error correction used MiTCR with a Q25 quality threshold and the strictest error-elimination algorithm. A nonparametric unseen species model using Euler transformation provided a lower-bound estimate of total TCR beta diversity. Clones were called with MiXCR by TCRdb after fastp trimmed the public reads at Q25, and only in-frame beta chains were retained. Rows merge per CDR3 protein into single entries with the most common DNA and genes. TCRdb's processing, not the authors', yielded these V and J calls. The sample records some 930,000 distinct CDR3 sequences, about 29% of which are singletons. About a tenth of the sample rests with the top ten.

Study-wide conclusions, independent of this receptor: Estimates of total diversity from one million sequenced T cells were regarded as lower bounds and underestimates. Compared with the aged group, more naive CD4+ T cells, fewer expanded clones and increased TCR diversity were shown by the long-lived group, suggesting age selection. As age increased, observed TCR beta diversity per million T cells dropped in a roughly linear way, and a significant reduction was already evident by age 40. Conclusive comparison of naive and antigen-experienced compartments was prevented by the profiling of bulk unsorted PBMCs. There was a strong correlation between observed TCR beta diversity and the percentage of naive T cells measured by flow cytometry. Because the CMV infection status of the donors was unknown, age-related changes in expanded clonotypes may potentially have been confounded.

CDR1 SQVTM and CDR2 ANQGSEA are derived from the germline V gene. V is reduced by 4 bases and J by 1 base, leaving a spacing of 17 bases between them. The CDR3 runs 15 amino acids, cysteine and phenylalanine included. Only the CDR3 DNA stays, 45 bases, in frame from base 1. The roughly 39 donors, aged about 6 to 95 years, were systemically healthy Caucasian individuals from Russia. Ten milliliters of peripheral blood were drawn from each donor into EDTA-treated Vacutainer tubes. Ficoll-Paque density-gradient centrifugation was used to isolate PBMCs, with at least 6.5 million per sample. Trizol reagent was used to extract total RNA from PBMCs, with at least 5.5 micrograms per sample. The percentages of naive CD45RAhigh/CD27high T cells were determined by flow cytometry on a PBMC aliquot from every donor. The same data also contributed to another study, on T cells of mothers and their children. As the second study states: Nine systemically healthy Caucasian individuals served as donors, namely three mothers together with their six children. cDNA synthesis consumed the entire amount of extracted RNA, loaded at 1.5 ug RNA in each 15 ul reaction. In the second PCR, the M1S primer introduced both the sample barcodes and 2-4 random nucleotides. More than 8.5 million TCR beta CDR3 reads were obtained from each mother, and some 3.3 million reads were obtained from each child. In both related and unrelated pairs, thymic selection shapes the output of TCR recombination in a similar way, with inherited differences having only a minor effect. Normalized repertoire overlap in related mother-child pairs was always slightly higher than in unrelated mother-child pairs, but the difference was never significant. With a sensitivity of approximately 100 clones per million clonotypes, no persistent microchimeric T cell clones were detected. To look for features that set related mother-child pairs apart from unrelated individuals, the researchers ran deep NGS to compare the TCR beta repertoires of mothers and children. Mothers averaged roughly 40 +/- 4 years of age and children averaged around 10 +/- 4 years. After adapter ligation was performed with NEBNext reagents, the libraries were sequenced on an Illumina HiSeq 2000 with 100+100 nt paired-end reads. To avoid cross-contamination, the mother libraries and the child libraries were prepared a month apart and sequenced in separate runs. For each donor, somewhere between about 500,000 and 2,300,000 distinct TCR beta clonotypes were identified. Naive TCR beta clonotypes were estimated from low-frequency clonotypes matched to each donor's FACS-determined naive share, without sorting.

Here the chain combines TRBV29-1 and TRBJ2-7; a tentative D call is TRBD1 (6 bases match). The sequence derives from a middle-aged woman in good health. The sample was blood. Here is the DNA: TGCAGCGTTGTATATGGGACACTGGGGTCCTACGAGCAGTACTTC. Its product reads: CSVVYGTLGSYEQYF.